The entry below describes one T cell receptor beta chain. This sample is part of a study of T-cell memory formation after mild COVID-19. Employing constant-segment primers, 5'RACE generated TCR alpha and TCR beta cDNA libraries bearing sample barcodes and UMIs. TCRdb independently ran MiXCR on the 5' RACE reads; one entry per CDR3 protein. The table has approximately 180,000 distinct CDR3 sequences, 16% seen once. Germline-derived CDR1 and CDR2 are SGHRS and YFSETQ. V was trimmed by 2 bases and J by 4 bases, leaving 9 bases between them. This CDR3 has 13 amino acids. The rearrangement uses TRBV5-1 and TRBJ1-1; D uncertain. This receptor was obtained from an adult woman who had mild COVID-19 (a few samples of this study predate the infection). Cell type and time point are not known. Sequenced sample: PBMCs or a T cell subset sorted from them (not recorded which). The CDR3 coding sequence is TGCGCCAGCAGCTTAGAGTTGGGCACTGAAGCTTTCTTT. Translated: CASSLELGTEAFF.